These T cell receptor beta chains were read from a single sample in a study of Graves' ophthalmopathy and Graves' hyperthyroidism. MiXCR was run by TCRdb on the multiplex PCR reads, yielding one entry per CDR3 protein. The sample consists of about 240,000 distinct CDR3 sequences, around 50% of them appearing once. Sample: peripheral blood. Receptor source: an adult man with Graves' ophthalmopathy. Both conserved end residues are trimmed from each CDR3. Fields, in order: V gene, J gene, D gene, CDR3 protein. D genes are given only for firm matches.

v_gene: TRBV9; j_gene: TRBJ2-2; d_gene: TRBD2; CDR3aa: ASSLGGEGDTGELF
v_gene: TRBV20-1; j_gene: TRBJ1-5; d_gene: .; CDR3aa: SARPQGNQPQH
v_gene: TRBV7-6; j_gene: TRBJ1-1; d_gene: .; CDR3aa: ASSLGGSVTEAF
v_gene: TRBV27; j_gene: TRBJ1-6; d_gene: .; CDR3aa: ASSGWGSPLH
v_gene: TRBV12-3/TRBV12-4; j_gene: TRBJ1-6; d_gene: .; CDR3aa: ASSFRDSPLH
v_gene: TRBV7-9; j_gene: TRBJ2-2; d_gene: TRBD1; CDR3aa: ASRDFTGGHTGELF
v_gene: TRBV20-1; j_gene: TRBJ1-5; d_gene: .; CDR3aa: SARPGHSNQPQH
v_gene: TRBV5-1; j_gene: TRBJ1-2; d_gene: .; CDR3aa: ASSLGQDRHYGYT
v_gene: TRBV7-9; j_gene: TRBJ1-1; d_gene: .; CDR3aa: ASSLLRGARGTEAF
v_gene: TRBV5-1; j_gene: TRBJ2-2; d_gene: .; CDR3aa: ASRAGWDTGELF
v_gene: TRBV30; j_gene: TRBJ1-1; d_gene: .; CDR3aa: AWSALMNTEAF
v_gene: TRBV5-1; j_gene: TRBJ1-4; d_gene: TRBD1; CDR3aa: ASSFGDRGLTGNEKLF
v_gene: TRBV7-3; j_gene: TRBJ2-7; d_gene: TRBD1; CDR3aa: ASRDRDLWEQY
v_gene: TRBV19; j_gene: TRBJ1-3; d_gene: .; CDR3aa: ASSSGPFLSGNTIY
v_gene: TRBV9; j_gene: TRBJ2-5; d_gene: TRBD2; CDR3aa: ASSQVRAAGGRETQY
v_gene: TRBV10-3; j_gene: TRBJ1-1; d_gene: .; CDR3aa: AISARVRDTEAF
v_gene: TRBV12-3/TRBV12-4; j_gene: TRBJ1-1; d_gene: .; CDR3aa: ASGPNFGEAF
v_gene: TRBV5-4; j_gene: TRBJ2-5; d_gene: .; CDR3aa: ASSRARDGGSQETQY
v_gene: TRBV6-5; j_gene: TRBJ1-3; d_gene: .; CDR3aa: ASSHHRSGNTIY
v_gene: TRBV20-1; j_gene: TRBJ2-7; d_gene: TRBD2; CDR3aa: SAGTLADEQY
v_gene: TRBV7-2; j_gene: TRBJ2-7; d_gene: .; CDR3aa: ASSFSGRYSDEQY
v_gene: TRBV20-1; j_gene: TRBJ2-7; d_gene: .; CDR3aa: SARDTDSYEQY
v_gene: TRBV11-2; j_gene: TRBJ2-7; d_gene: TRBD1; CDR3aa: ASSSRQGFSYEQY
v_gene: TRBV20-1; j_gene: TRBJ1-2; d_gene: .; CDR3aa: SAPAGSSNYGYT
v_gene: TRBV27; j_gene: TRBJ1-5; d_gene: .; CDR3aa: ASSFSPTQPQH
v_gene: TRBV7-8; j_gene: TRBJ1-6; d_gene: .; CDR3aa: ASSFLGRRNNSPLH
v_gene: TRBV7-3; j_gene: TRBJ2-7; d_gene: .; CDR3aa: ASSKGQQYEQY
v_gene: TRBV24-1; j_gene: TRBJ1-5; d_gene: .; CDR3aa: ATSDLHYGGNQPQH
v_gene: TRBV7-2; j_gene: TRBJ2-2; d_gene: TRBD2; CDR3aa: ASTQRGGLAGTGELF
v_gene: TRBV19; j_gene: TRBJ2-2; d_gene: TRBD1; CDR3aa: AISGQGLDGELF
v_gene: TRBV5-1; j_gene: TRBJ2-7; d_gene: TRBD1; CDR3aa: ASSYRDRPGEQY
v_gene: TRBV7-6; j_gene: TRBJ2-7; d_gene: .; CDR3aa: ASSLRGLEQY
v_gene: TRBV4-1; j_gene: TRBJ2-2; d_gene: .; CDR3aa: ASSQDFWTGELF
v_gene: TRBV20-1; j_gene: TRBJ1-4; d_gene: .; CDR3aa: SATTGSLNEKLF
v_gene: TRBV14; j_gene: TRBJ2-2; d_gene: .; CDR3aa: ASSQDPGLMIGELF
v_gene: TRBV10-3; j_gene: TRBJ2-2; d_gene: .; CDR3aa: AILDGGGDTGELF
v_gene: TRBV2; j_gene: TRBJ1-3; d_gene: .; CDR3aa: ASSWMGFSGNTIY
v_gene: TRBV2; j_gene: TRBJ2-7; d_gene: TRBD2; CDR3aa: ASSGLAGAHLQY
v_gene: TRBV12-3/TRBV12-4; j_gene: TRBJ1-5; d_gene: TRBD1; CDR3aa: ASRGQGGNQPQH
v_gene: TRBV5-1; j_gene: TRBJ2-6; d_gene: .; CDR3aa: ASSLLVQVSGANVLT
v_gene: TRBV19; j_gene: TRBJ1-4; d_gene: TRBD1; CDR3aa: ASSGTDNEKLF
v_gene: TRBV24-1; j_gene: TRBJ2-5; d_gene: TRBD2; CDR3aa: ATRQASGSKETQY
v_gene: TRBV9; j_gene: TRBJ2-5; d_gene: .; CDR3aa: ASSPSIQETQY
v_gene: TRBV19; j_gene: TRBJ1-5; d_gene: .; CDR3aa: ASSIRSAYQPQH
v_gene: TRBV19; j_gene: TRBJ1-5; d_gene: .; CDR3aa: ASSIERSGHQPQH